A selection of T cell receptor beta chains follows, all from one sample in a study of cytomegalovirus exposure and HLA in healthy donors. TCRdb keeps only in-frame clones here, not all; method: immunoSEQ multiplex PCR. The table has about 140,000 clones, 68% seen once. Source material: PBMCs. These receptors were obtained from a man aged 55 to 70 in good health and CMV-seronegative. Both conserved end residues are part of each CDR3. A D gene is named only where the DNA matches it firmly. Size values are once, few and many counts, or a class for expanded clones, and some rows have none.

size: .
V: TRBV28
J: TRBJ2-2
D: .
CDR3: CASSPRTWNTGELFF
DNA: TGTGCCAGCAGTCCCCGGACTTGGAACACCGGGGAGCTGTTTTTT

size: .
V: TRBV4-3
J: TRBJ2-2
D: TRBD2
CDR3: CASSQAGTIDRVGELFF
DNA: TGCGCCAGCAGCCAGGCCGGGACTATCGACAGAGTCGGGGAGCTGTTTTTT

size: .
V: TRBV5-1
J: TRBJ2-2
D: TRBD1
CDR3: CASTVGTGGNTGELFF
DNA: TGCGCCAGTACCGTGGGTACAGGGGGTAACACCGGGGAGCTGTTTTTT

size: .
V: TRBV28
J: TRBJ2-3
D: .
CDR3: CASSFTQGFRTDTQYF
DNA: TGTGCCAGCAGTTTCACTCAGGGGTTTCGCACAGATACGCAGTATTTT

size: .
V: TRBV18
J: TRBJ2-7
D: TRBD2
CDR3: CASSVRAGLYEQYF
DNA: TGTGCCAGCTCAGTTCGAGCGGGACTCTACGAGCAGTACTTC

size: .
V: TRBV18
J: TRBJ2-2
D: .
CDR3: CASLTGTNTGELFF
DNA: TGTGCCAGCTTAACAGGAACTAACACCGGGGAGCTGTTTTTT

size: .
V: TRBV9
J: TRBJ1-6
D: TRBD1
CDR3: CASSVGVGGLSPLHF
DNA: TGTGCCAGCAGCGTAGGGGTAGGGGGCCTTTCACCCCTCCACTTT

size: .
V: TRBV4-3
J: TRBJ1-2
D: TRBD1
CDR3: CASSQEVPGQGWHGYTF
DNA: TGCGCCAGCAGCCAAGAGGTTCCGGGACAGGGGTGGCATGGCTACACCTTC

size: once
V: TRBV5-8
J: TRBJ2-3
D: .
CDR3: CASSLEFDSGGTDTQYF
DNA: TGTGCCAGCAGCTTGGAATTCGACAGTGGCGGCACAGATACGCAGTATTTT

size: .
V: TRBV5-6
J: TRBJ2-2
D: .
CDR3: CASSFPQTNTGELFF
DNA: TGTGCCAGCAGCTTTCCCCAGACTAACACCGGGGAGCTGTTTTTT

size: .
V: TRBV19
J: TRBJ2-7
D: .
CDR3: CAGSYEQYF
DNA: TGTGCCGGGAGTTACGAGCAGTACTTC

size: .
V: TRBV25-1
J: TRBJ2-7
D: TRBD1
CDR3: CASSGYRGEYF
DNA: TGTGCCAGCAGTGGGTACAGGGGGGAGTACTTC

size: .
V: TRBV2
J: TRBJ2-7
D: .
CDR3: CASSVDAYEQYF
DNA: TGTGCCAGCAGTGTAGATGCCTACGAGCAGTACTTC

size: .
V: TRBV5-6
J: TRBJ2-1
D: .
CDR3: CASSAQSSYNEQFF
DNA: TGTGCCAGCAGCGCACAGAGCTCCTACAATGAGCAGTTCTTC

size: .
V: TRBV5-4
J: TRBJ1-2
D: .
CDR3: CASSFGPSEYGYTF
DNA: TGTGCCAGCAGCTTTGGTCCTTCGGAGTATGGCTACACCTTC

size: .
V: TRBV5-1
J: TRBJ2-3
D: .
CDR3: CASSFVTDSTDTQYF
DNA: TGCGCCAGCAGCTTCGTGACAGATAGCACAGATACGCAGTATTTT

size: .
V: TRBV11-1
J: TRBJ2-3
D: .
CDR3: CASSLQDLTDTQYF
DNA: TGTGCCAGCAGCTTACAGGATCTCACAGATACGCAGTATTTT

size: .
V: TRBV6-9
J: TRBJ2-1
D: TRBD2
CDR3: CASHRSGTYNEQFF
DNA: TGTGCCAGCCACCGGAGCGGGACCTACAATGAGCAGTTCTTC

size: .
V: TRBV19
J: TRBJ1-5
D: .
CDR3: CASSIVRSSNQPQHF
DNA: TGTGCCAGTAGTATAGTACGGAGTAGCAATCAGCCCCAGCATTTT

size: .
V: TRBV11-2
J: TRBJ2-7
D: .
CDR3: CASSLGNREQYF
DNA: TGTGCCAGCAGCTTAGGTAACAGGGAGCAGTACTTC

size: .
V: TRBV27
J: TRBJ1-2
D: TRBD1
CDR3: CASRRTGLYGYTF
DNA: TGTGCCAGCAGGAGGACAGGGCTCTATGGCTACACCTTC

size: .
V: TRBV30
J: TRBJ1-6
D: .
CDR3: CAWSVPGLSNSPLHF
DNA: TGTGCCTGGAGTGTGCCTGGACTGAGTAATTCACCCCTCCACTTT

size: few
V: TRBV30
J: TRBJ2-5
D: .
CDR3: CAWSEGSGKETQYF
DNA: TGTGCCTGGAGCGAAGGGTCAGGGAAAGAGACCCAGTACTTC

size: once
V: TRBV5-1
J: TRBJ2-7
D: TRBD2
CDR3: CASSLGTSGRGEQYF
DNA: TGCGCCAGCAGCCTGGGGACTAGCGGGAGAGGGGAGCAGTACTTC

size: .
V: TRBV19
J: TRBJ1-5
D: TRBD1
CDR3: CASSIVAGGAPGQPQHF
DNA: TGTGCCAGTAGTATAGTAGCAGGGGGCGCCCCAGGACAGCCCCAGCATTTT

size: .
V: TRBV27
J: TRBJ2-1
D: .
CDR3: CASSLGLSNEQFF
DNA: TGTGCCAGCAGTTTGGGCTTGTCTAATGAGCAGTTCTTC

size: .
V: TRBV19
J: TRBJ2-3
D: TRBD2
CDR3: CASSRSGTGRDTQYF
DNA: TGTGCCAGTAGTCGAAGCGGGACTGGGAGGGATACGCAGTATTTT

size: .
V: TRBV4-1
J: TRBJ2-7
D: TRBD2
CDR3: CASSPSLAASYEQYF
DNA: TGCGCCAGCAGCCCCAGTCTAGCGGCATCCTACGAGCAGTACTTC

size: .
V: TRBV7-3
J: TRBJ2-2
D: TRBD2
CDR3: CASRSLAGGPTELFF
DNA: TGTGCCAGCAGGTCACTAGCGGGAGGCCCCACTGAGCTGTTTTTT

size: .
V: TRBV19
J: TRBJ1-1
D: TRBD1
CDR3: CASSFDRAGTEAFF
DNA: TGTGCCAGTAGCTTTGACAGGGCGGGCACTGAAGCTTTCTTT

size: .
V: TRBV10-3
J: TRBJ1-1
D: TRBD1
CDR3: CAISRGEEAEAFF
DNA: TGTGCCATCAGCAGGGGGGAGGAGGCTGAAGCTTTCTTT

size: .
V: TRBV5-1
J: TRBJ1-6
D: TRBD1
CDR3: CASSLRQGSDSPLHF
DNA: TGCGCCAGCAGCCTACGACAGGGATCGGATTCACCCCTCCACTTT

size: .
V: TRBV7-3
J: TRBJ2-3
D: .
CDR3: CASTNFFRSDTQYF
DNA: TGTGCCAGCACCAATTTCTTTCGGTCAGATACGCAGTATTTT

size: .
V: TRBV7-6
J: TRBJ2-1
D: .
CDR3: CASSLGTSFHNEQFF
DNA: TGTGCCAGCAGCTTAGGGACAAGTTTCCACAATGAGCAGTTCTTC

size: .
V: TRBV7-9
J: TRBJ1-4
D: .
CDR3: CASSLGPSTNEKLFF
DNA: TGTGCCAGCAGCCTAGGGCCCTCAACTAATGAAAAACTGTTTTTT

size: .
V: TRBV7-6
J: TRBJ2-1
D: .
CDR3: CASSGPTSYNEQFF
DNA: TGTGCCAGCAGCGGGCCTACTTCCTACAATGAGCAGTTCTTC

size: once
V: TRBV30
J: TRBJ2-3
D: TRBD2
CDR3: CAWGGGLAGLTDTQYF
DNA: TGTGCCTGGGGTGGAGGGCTAGCGGGCCTCACAGATACGCAGTATTTT

size: .
V: TRBV6-5
J: TRBJ2-5
D: TRBD2
CDR3: CASRGGLALKETQYF
DNA: TGTGCCAGCAGGGGGGGACTAGCGCTGAAAGAGACCCAGTACTTC

size: .
V: TRBV5-1
J: TRBJ2-7
D: TRBD1
CDR3: CASSLLAGTVEYEQYF
DNA: TGCGCCAGCAGCTTACTCGCCGGGACAGTAGAATACGAGCAGTACTTC

size: few
V: TRBV29-1
J: TRBJ2-1
D: .
CDR3: CSVEKGMGGGGYNEQFF
DNA: TGCAGCGTTGAAAAGGGAATGGGGGGAGGGGGTTACAATGAGCAGTTCTTC

size: .
V: TRBV11-2
J: TRBJ1-2
D: TRBD1
CDR3: CASSPGQFYGYTF
DNA: TGTGCCAGCAGCCCGGGACAGTTCTATGGCTACACCTTC

size: .
V: TRBV5-6
J: TRBJ1-5
D: .
CDR3: CASSFRQSFNQPQHF
DNA: TGTGCCAGCAGCTTCAGGCAATCGTTCAATCAGCCCCAGCATTTT

size: .
V: TRBV11-3
J: TRBJ2-1
D: .
CDR3: CASSLGPNNEQFF
DNA: TGTGCCAGCAGCTTAGGTCCTAACAATGAGCAGTTCTTC

size: .
V: TRBV28
J: TRBJ1-1
D: .
CDR3: CASSLIGTGEAFF
DNA: TGTGCCAGCAGTTTAATTGGTACAGGAGAAGCTTTCTTT

size: .
V: TRBV6-5
J: TRBJ1-4
D: .
CDR3: CASSPVTGNEKLFF
DNA: TGTGCCAGCAGCCCCGTAACAGGGAATGAAAAACTGTTTTTT

size: .
V: TRBV20-1
J: TRBJ2-3
D: TRBD2
CDR3: CSATGTRQYF
DNA: TGCAGTGCTACCGGGACTAGACAGTATTTT